This entry lists 30 T cell receptor beta chains sequenced from one sample in a study of shared clonotypes between healthy human individuals. Some clones are missing from TCRdb's copy, which holds only in-frame ones; the method was immunoSEQ multiplex PCR. Of some 630,000 clones in the sample, 55% to 75% were seen once. The sequenced sample consisted of memory CD4+ T cells sorted from blood. Subset indicated: CD45RA-negative fraction. The receptors here all came from a young woman in good health.

The V gene is TRBV25-1, the J gene TRBJ2-7, with 9 bases matching TRBD1. This CDR3 is built from 13 residues. The trim removed 6 bases at V and 3 bases at J, leaving 3 bases unmatched. Germline CDR1 and CDR2: MGHDK and SYGVNS. CDR3 sequence reads: CASRPGQGYEQYF. CDR3 nucleotide sequence: TGTGCCAGCAGGCCGGGACAGGGCTACGAGCAGTACTTC.

The chain couples TRBV28 to TRBJ2-7; D is tentatively TRBD1 or TRBD2 (6 bases each). V was trimmed by 4 bases and J by 2 bases, leaving 12 bases between them. The CDR3 has 14 amino acids. Germline V lookup: CDR1 MDHEN, CDR2 SYDVKM. CDR3 DNA sequence: TGTGCCAGCAGTTCGGCGGGACATCCCTACGAGCAGTACTTC. The encoded protein is CASSSAGHPYEQYF.

There are a few counts of this clone. V and J are TRBV4-2 and TRBJ1-2; 7 bases align to TRBD1. Germline V CDR1 and CDR2: LGHNA, YNFKEQ. The J segment lost 4 bases and the V segment lost 3 bases, leaving 5 bases of the junction unmatched. The CDR3 runs to 14 residues. CDR3 DNA: TGTGCCAGCAGCCAGATGACAGGGAGCTATGGCTACACCTTC. Protein sequence: CASSQMTGSYGYTF.

The chain couples TRBV7-6 to TRBJ2-1, with a tentative D call TRBD1 (5 bases). This CDR3 region has 13 residues. Germline CDR1 is SGHVS and CDR2 is FNYEAQ. With 2 bases removed from V and 9 bases from J, the gap between germline ends came to 11 bases. This chain's CDR3 is CASSLLEGVEQFF. The CDR3 region has the DNA TGTGCCAGCAGCTTACTGGAAGGGGTTGAGCAGTTCTTC. Variable domain in full (rest from reference TRBV7-6 and TRBJ2-1): GAGVSQSPRYKVTKRGQDVALRCDPISGHVSLYWYRQALGQGPEFLTYFNYEAQQDKSGLPNDRFSAERPEGSISTLTIQRTEQRDSAMYRCASSLLEGVEQFFGPGTRLTVL.

The rearrangement joins TRBV15 to TRBJ2-2; TRBD1 is a possible D gene (5 bases). The CDR3 is made up of 18 amino acids. V lost 0 bases to trimming and J lost 0 bases, with 14 bases between them. CDR1 LNHNV and CDR2 YYDKDF come from the germline V gene (reference sequence). The CDR3 coding sequence is TGTGCCACCAGCAGAGATACGGTCGACAGCTCGAACACCGGGGAGCTGTTTTTT. This translates into CATSRDTVDSSNTGELFF.

The chain links TRBV6-5 to TRBJ2-7; maybe TRBD1 (6 bases). The germline V and J ends were trimmed by 6 bases and 2 bases, with 17 bases remaining between them. The germline V gene encodes CDR1 MNHEY and CDR2 SVGAGI. The CDR3 covers 15 residues. DNA of the CDR3: TGTGCCAGCAGGTCGACAGGTTCCCCTCCCTACGAGCAGTACTTC. Protein: CASRSTGSPPYEQYF.

The J gene is TRBJ2-3, the V gene TRBV25-1; TRBD2 matches at 13 bases. The CDR3 is made up of 16 amino acids. Germline values: CDR1 MGHDK, CDR2 SYGVNS. Unmatched junction bases numbered 6, after V lost 2 bases and J lost 7 bases. The CDR3 loop is CASSEGLAGDINTQYF. In nucleotides, the CDR3 is TGTGCCAGCAGTGAAGGACTAGCGGGAGACATAAATACGCAGTATTTT.

The V gene is TRBV6-5, the J gene TRBJ1-3; a possible D gene is TRBD1 (5 bases). This CDR3 is 14 amino acids long. The germline V and J ends were trimmed by 6 bases and 0 bases, with 9 bases remaining between them. Per germline, CDR1 MNHEY and CDR2 SVGAGI. The CDR3: CASSQGVSGNTIYF. The CDR3 DNA follows: TGTGCCAGCAGCCAAGGGGTCTCTGGAAACACCATATATTTT.

Note on this clone: The sample contains more than one DNA sequence encoding this CDR3. The chain uses TRBV30 and TRBJ1-6; D remains ambiguous. Germline CDR1 GTSNPN, CDR2 SVGIG (reference sequence). The CDR3 is 12 amino acids. Trimming removed 2 bases from V and 6 bases from J, with 5 bases in between. The chain's CDR3 is CAWSRRNSPLHF. For the CDR3, the DNA is TGTGCCTGGAGTAGACGTAATTCACCCCTCCACTTT.

This clone is a singleton in its sample. The genes are TRBV6-6 and TRBJ2-1; 11 positions agree with TRBD2. Germline V gene sequence: CDR1 MNHNY, CDR2 SVGAGI (reference sequence). J gave up 4 bases and V 6 bases, and 2 bases lay outside the gene matches. CDR3 length: 14 amino acids. The CDR3: CASRLAGVYNEQFF. The CDR3, as DNA: TGTGCCAGCAGACTAGCGGGAGTATACAATGAGCAGTTCTTC.

The chain carries TRBV27 and TRBJ2-5; D gene unclear. CDR1 is MNHEY, CDR2 SMNVEV, per germline (reference sequence). This CDR3 has 13 residues. The V gene lost 4 bases and the J gene lost 0 bases, with 6 bases spanning the gap. The CDR3 is CASSSQNQETQYF. The CDR3 DNA reads TGTGCCAGCAGTTCTCAGAACCAAGAGACCCAGTACTTC.

The chain links TRBV6-6 to TRBJ2-2, with D tentatively TRBD2 (5 bases). Trimming took 5 bases from V and 4 from J, leaving 14 bases between them. CDR3 length equals 15 residues. CDR1 is MNHNY and CDR2 is SVGAGI in the germline V gene (reference sequence). The DNA for the CDR3 is TGTGCCAGCAGTGCCCATGGAGGTCGCACCGGGGAGCTGTTTTTT. Residues: CASSAHGGRTGELFF.

The gene calls are TRBV28 and TRBJ1-3, with unresolved D. V was trimmed by 5 bases and J by 2 bases, leaving 10 bases between them. The CDR3 contains 14 residues. The germline gives CDR1 MDHEN, CDR2 SYDVKM. CDR3 nucleotides: TGTGCCAGCAGTCCCCGGGATCCTGGAAACACCATATATTTT. This encodes CASSPRDPGNTIYF.

The chain uses TRBV6-6 and TRBJ1-4, with D perhaps matching TRBD1 (5 bases). The CDR3 has 14 amino acids. Germline loops: CDR1 MNHNY, CDR2 SVGAGI (reference sequence). Trimming cost V 3 bases and J 7 bases, with 12 bases left between them. CDR3 coding DNA: TGTGCCAGCAGTTATTTCGGGGGAAGTGAAAAACTGTTTTTT. Residues: CASSYFGGSEKLFF.

The V gene is TRBV7-9, the J gene TRBJ1-5; TRBD1 aligns across 7 bases. V dropped 5 bases and J dropped 7; count of bases not matched to a gene: 8. Germline V gene sequence: CDR1 SEHNR, CDR2 FQNEAQ (reference sequence). The CDR3 covers 14 residues. The CDR3 reads CASSQQGSGQPQHF. The CDR3 coding sequence is TGTGCCAGCAGCCAACAGGGGTCGGGCCAGCCCCAGCATTTT.

This clone was counted many times. The chain has TRBV4-2 and TRBJ1-2; a possible D gene is TRBD1 (6 bases). Trimming took off 2 bases at V and 4 bases at J, with 14 bases between the two ends. The CDR3 sequence is 15 residues long. Germline V gene sequence: CDR1 LGHNA, CDR2 YNFKEQ. This CDR3 reads CASSQSGQRLYGYTF. The DNA of the CDR3 is TGTGCCAGCAGCCAATCAGGACAGCGCCTCTATGGCTACACCTTC.

This chain connects TRBV5-4 to TRBJ2-3, with D perhaps TRBD1 or TRBD2 (5 bases each). The ends were cut back, 4 bases at V and 1 base at J, with 13 bases in the middle. The germline V gene encodes CDR1 SGHNT and CDR2 YYREEE (reference sequence). The CDR3 runs to 15 residues. CDR3 sequence: CASSPGGDRTDTQYF. CDR3 bases: TGTGCCAGCAGCCCGGGTGGGGACCGCACAGATACGCAGTATTTT.

The V call is TRBV20-1, the J call TRBJ2-7; TRBD1 agrees at 7 bases. The CDR3 loop spans 11 amino acids. V trimming: 7 bases; J trimming: 9 bases; junction bases outside the gene matches: 9. Germline V CDR1 and CDR2: DFQATT, SNEGSKA (reference sequence). CDR3 residues: CSGQIQGPQYF. DNA for the CDR3: TGCAGTGGTCAAATACAGGGGCCGCAGTACTTC.

V and J are TRBV5-4 and TRBJ2-7; TRBD1 might be the D (6 bases). Germline V gives CDR1 SGHNT, CDR2 YYREEE (reference sequence). The CDR3 loop spans 16 amino acids. Trimming left V 4 bases short and J 3 bases short, with 20 bases between. CDR3 in DNA: TGTGCCAGCAGCCCCTCCGGCGTCAAGGGGGTCTACGAGCAGTACTTC. Protein: CASSPSGVKGVYEQYF.

This sequence joins TRBV28 and TRBJ1-4; 9 bases match TRBD1. CDR3 length equals 16 residues. CDR1 and CDR2 (germline): MDHEN, SYDVKM. V shed 3 bases and J 3 bases; nucleotides not matched to a gene: 5. The CDR3 bases are TGTGCCAGCAGTTTGGGACAGGGTAGACCTAATGAAAAACTGTTTTTT. Protein: CASSLGQGRPNEKLFF.

The DNA for the CDR3 is TGTGCCAGCAGCTTGTTGTCCACAGATACGCAGTATTTT. Amino acids: CASSLLSTDTQYF. V is TRBV5-4 and J is TRBJ2-3; no firm D call. Germline CDR1 reads SGHNT; CDR2 reads YYREEE (reference sequence). Trimming removed 1 base at V and 2 bases at J, with 5 bases between. The CDR3 sequence is 13 residues long.

This clone was observed a handful of times. The V and J genes are TRBV19 and TRBJ1-1; D gene unclear. The CDR3 has 16 residues. Trimming shortened V by 3 bases and J by 1 base, and 15 bases separated the two germline ends. Germline V lookup: CDR1 LNHDA, CDR2 SQIVND (reference sequence). The chain's CDR3 is CASSMRGWNGNTEAFF. The CDR3 nucleotides read TGTGCCAGTAGTATGCGCGGTTGGAATGGGAACACTGAAGCTTTCTTT.

V usage is TRBV20-1 and J usage is TRBJ2-1; 9 bases map to TRBD2. V shed 6 bases, J shed 15 bases, and the junction held 9 bases outside the gene matches. CDR3 length equals 11 residues. CDR1 DFQATT and CDR2 SNEGSKA come from the germline V gene (reference sequence). The CDR3 coding sequence is TGCAGTGCCCCCCAGCGGGAGGAATGGTTCTTC. Its translation is CSAPQREEWFF.

V gene TRBV10-3 combines with J gene TRBJ1-1; 10 bases match TRBD1. The length of the CDR3 is 13 residues. The germline V gene has CDR1 ENHRY and CDR2 SYGVKD. After removal of 6 bases from V and 11 bases from J, the junction contained 9 bases not matched to a gene. The CDR3 reads CAISRGQGEGAFF. The CDR3 DNA reads TGTGCCATCAGCCGCGGACAGGGGGAAGGGGCTTTCTTT.

The V gene is TRBV19, the J gene TRBJ2-2; 8 positions agree with TRBD1. The CDR3 length is 14 residues. The junction had 2 bases not matched to a gene; V was cut back by 4 bases and J by 4 bases. CDR1 LNHDA and CDR2 SQIVND come from the germline V gene (reference sequence). The CDR3 protein is CASSRQGTTGELFF. The CDR3 DNA follows: TGTGCCAGTAGTAGACAGGGGACCACCGGGGAGCTGTTTTTT. The complete variable domain, with remaining parts taken from reference TRBV19 and TRBJ2-2, reads DGGITQSPKYLFRKEGQNVTLSCEQNLNHDAMYWYRQDPGQGLRLIYYSQIVNDFQKGDIAEGYSVSREKKESFPLTVTSAQKNPTAFYLCASSRQGTTGELFFGEGSRLTVL.

V and J are TRBV2 and TRBJ1-1; tentatively, D is TRBD1 (5 bases). The CDR3 loop spans 12 amino acids. Germline CDR1 reads SNHLY; CDR2 reads FYNNEI. Trimming took 10 bases from V and 6 from J, leaving 15 bases between them. The CDR3 nucleotides are TGTGCCACCCGAGGGGAGGGGCCTGAAGCTTTCTTT. It encodes CATRGEGPEAFF.

This clone was seen a few times. The CDR3 nucleotides are TGTGCCAGCAGAGGAGAGGGGGGGCAGTACTTC. Translation gives CASRGEGGQYF. The genes are TRBV6-5 and TRBJ2-7, with D tentatively TRBD1 or TRBD2 (6 bases each). The germline V gene encodes CDR1 MNHEY and CDR2 SVGAGI. The CDR3 runs 11 residues. Deletions cut 6 bases from V and 9 bases from J, with 12 bases between.

As regards this clone: Other DNA sequences in the sample encode the same CDR3. J is TRBJ2-7 and V is TRBV28; D unresolved. The CDR3 contains 15 residues. Germline V CDR1 and CDR2: MDHEN, SYDVKM. Trimming stripped 3 bases from V and 4 bases from J, with 16 bases between. The CDR3 sequence: CASSLSGTGGYEQYF. CDR3 coding DNA: TGTGCCAGCAGTTTGTCCGGCACTGGTGGGTACGAGCAGTACTTC.

As for this clone: The same CDR3 arises from other DNA sequences in this sample as well. The gene calls are TRBV5-1 and TRBJ2-1; a possible D gene is TRBD2 (6 bases). This CDR3 has 15 amino acids. CDR1 and CDR2 (germline): SGHRS, YFSETQ. Trimming cost V 0 bases and J 4 bases, with 11 bases left between them. CDR3 region: CASSLASSAYNEQFF. CDR3 nucleotide sequence: TGCGCCAGCAGCTTGGCGTCTAGCGCTTACAATGAGCAGTTCTTC.

To note about this clone: At the DNA level, this CDR3 is encoded by other sequences in the same sample as well. The V and J genes are TRBV28 and TRBJ2-7, with D unresolved. The CDR3 consists of 11 residues. V was clipped by 3 bases and J by 4 bases, with 4 bases between them. Germline V gene data show CDR1 as MDHEN and CDR2 as SYDVKM. DNA for the CDR3: TGTGCCAGCAGTTTGTGGTACGAGCAGTACTTC. Encoded protein: CASSLWYEQYF.